This TCR beta chain is from a study of T cell changes during pregnancy in multiple sclerosis. Method: immunoSEQ multiplex PCR; TCRdb's copy keeps in-frame clones and lacks some. The sample carries tens of thousands of clones, just over 90% recorded once. Trimming removed 6 bases at V and 4 bases at J, with 15 bases between. Germline loops: CDR1 GTSNPN, CDR2 SVGIG (reference sequence). This CDR3 region has 13 residues. This sample comprised peripheral blood, obtained in the second trimester of pregnancy. This TCR came from a female donor with multiple sclerosis, enrolled in a pregnancy study. The V call is TRBV30, the J call TRBJ1-2; unclear D gene. The CDR3 coding sequence is TGTGCCTGTTTACCCGAGCTAGGCTATGGCTACACCTTC. This encodes CACLPELGYGYTF.